The clone carrying this TCR beta chain was observed a single time. What it binds is not known. This sample stems from a study of cytomegalovirus exposure and HLA in healthy donors. Findings and caveats of the study: Fewer N-insertions than the roughly 670-donor mean were reportedly shown by an Asian-associated ancestry cluster in a later analysis. The study recorded 164 TCR beta chains that were cytomegalovirus-associated.

V was cut by 6 bases and J by 1 base, with 18 bases left in between. Germline CDR1 reads MNHEY; CDR2 reads SMNVEV (reference sequence). CDR3 length: 17 amino acids. With 60 Vbeta and 13 Jbeta primers, the PCR was carried out. Original analysis: A later analysis tallied roughly 77 million unique TCR beta chains, around 10 million of them shared. The table came from immunoSEQ multiplex PCR; TCRdb's copy has only in-frame clones and leaves some out. For V, J and clone size, that table is used; D and trimming come from the DNA. This table holds about 170,000 clones, around 78% found once. The J gene is TRBJ2-2, the V gene TRBV27, with D possibly being TRBD1 (7 bases). Sequencing was carried out using PBMCs. This TCR came from a female donor in good health and CMV-seronegative. CDR3 nucleotide sequence: TGTGCCAGCAGCTCGACAGGGAGGAATAGGAACACCGGGGAGCTGTTTTTT. It codes for CASSSTGRNRNTGELFF.